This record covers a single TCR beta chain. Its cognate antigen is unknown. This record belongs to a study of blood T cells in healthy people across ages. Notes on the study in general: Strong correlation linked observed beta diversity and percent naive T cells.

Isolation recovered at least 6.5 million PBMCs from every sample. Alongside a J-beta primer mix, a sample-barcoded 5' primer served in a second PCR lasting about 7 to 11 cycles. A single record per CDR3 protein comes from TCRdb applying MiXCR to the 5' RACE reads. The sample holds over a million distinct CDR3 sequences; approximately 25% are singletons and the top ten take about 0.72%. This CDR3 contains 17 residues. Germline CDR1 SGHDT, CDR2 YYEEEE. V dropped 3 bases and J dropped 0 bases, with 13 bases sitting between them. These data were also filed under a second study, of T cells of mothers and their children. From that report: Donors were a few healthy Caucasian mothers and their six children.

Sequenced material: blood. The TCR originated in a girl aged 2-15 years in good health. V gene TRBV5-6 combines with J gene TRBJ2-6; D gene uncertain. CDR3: CASSYIETSSGANVLTF. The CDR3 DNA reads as TGTGCCAGCAGCTACATTGAGACAAGCTCTGGGGCCAACGTCCTGACTTTC.